This section outlines one T cell receptor beta chain sequence together with its context. The data stem from a study of monozygotic twins with inflammatory bowel disease. Germline assignment: CDR1 LGHDT and CDR2 YNNKEL (reference sequence). CDR3 length: 15 amino acids. Total RNA amounting to roughly 3,400 ng went into each TCR library. TCRdb re-analyzed the 5' RACE reads; it lists each CDR3 protein once, without DNA. Across around 380,000 distinct CDR3 sequences, the top ten clones capture around 2.3% of the sample. This sequence originates from a human donor with ulcerative colitis or Crohn's disease, or a healthy co-twin of an affected twin (not recorded which). Material: blood. This chain connects TRBV3-1 to TRBJ1-1; checking the TCRdb D call of TRBD1 is not possible without DNA. This chain's CDR3 is CASSRRTGKNTEAFF.